This TCR beta chain was observed in a study of T cells in Graves' hyperthyroidism and ophthalmopathy. From RNA transcripts, TCR beta CDR3 regions were amplified. Initially, a first-round RT-PCR of the TCR CDR3 employed the HTBI primer set. TCRdb fed the multiplex PCR reads into MiXCR, producing one record per CDR3 protein. The sample has roughly 580,000 distinct CDR3 sequences, about 14% seen once. The CDR3 has 14 amino acids. V was clipped by 3 bases and J by 0 bases, with 11 bases between them. Germline V lookup: CDR1 DFQATT, CDR2 SNEGSKA (reference sequence). In patients aged 18 to 65, hyperthyroidism was newly diagnosed, with duration under 2 months. Study-wide results and caveats: The authors' 13 V-J model separated ophthalmopathy from stable hyperthyroidism.

This clonotype came up many times. The antigen is undetermined. The TCR comes from a woman in her twenties or thirties with Graves' hyperthyroidism that later progressed to Graves' ophthalmopathy. Material: blood. The V gene is TRBV20-1, the J gene TRBJ1-1; D possibly corresponds to TRBD1 (5 bases). The CDR3 region is CSARARAMNTEAFF. Written as DNA, the CDR3 is TGCAGTGCTAGGGCCAGGGCCATGAACACTGAAGCTTTCTTT.